Listed below are T cell receptor beta chains from one sample, sequenced in a study of blood T cells in healthy people across ages. TCRdb redid the calling of the 5' RACE reads with MiXCR, one entry per CDR3 protein. The repertoire holds approximately 900,000 distinct CDR3 sequences, with roughly 43% as singletons. The sample was blood. Receptor source: a young man in good health. The CDR3 runs from the conserved cysteine through the conserved F or W. A D gene is named only where the DNA matches it firmly. The size of a clone is reported for some rows only, either as once, few or many, or as a class for expanded clones.

>15|TRBD2|once|TRBJ2-5|TRBV7-9
CASSFLAVTQETQYF
TGTGCCAGCAGCTTCCTAGCGGTGACCCAAGAGACCCAGTACTTC
>12|TRBD1|.|TRBJ1-2|TRBV27
CASRGQGPGCTF
TGTGCCAGCAGGGGACAGGGTCCCGGCTGCACCTTC
>15|TRBD1|few|TRBJ2-5|TRBV10-3
CAISESGQGEETQYF
TGTGCCATCAGTGAGTCGGGACAGGGAGAAGAGACCCAGTACTTC
>12|.|.|TRBJ2-4|TRBV29-1
CSGALAKNIQYF
TGCAGCGGAGCCCTAGCCAAAAACATTCAGTACTTC
>18|TRBD1|.|TRBJ1-4|TRBV4-3
CASSQERGGTGNNEKLFF
TGCGCCAGCAGCCAAGAACGCGGAGGGACAGGCAATAATGAAAAACTGTTTTTT
>18|.|few|TRBJ1-6|TRBV6-1
CASRRDPPGGSYNSPLHF
TGTGCCAGCAGGAGGGACCCACCCGGGGGCTCCTATAATTCACCTCTCCACTTT
>14|.|.|TRBJ2-3|TRBV6-2/TRBV6-3
CACSYSSGTDTQYF
TGTGCCTGCAGTTACAGTAGCGGCACAGATACGCAGTATTTT
>14|TRBD2|.|TRBJ2-5|TRBV20-1
CSARAAGGRNEQYF
TGCAGTGCTAGAGCGGCGGGGGGGCGGAATGAGCAGTACTTC
>15|.|.|TRBJ2-3|TRBV28
CASSFQGPDTDTQYF
TGTGCCAGCAGTTTCCAGGGGCCAGACACAGATACGCAGTATTTT
>13|.|many|TRBJ1-1|TRBV28
CASSGAGDTEAFF
TGTGCCAGCAGTGGGGCAGGGGATACTGAAGCTTTCTTT
>13|.|few|TRBJ1-5|TRBV29-1
CSVARDSNQPQHF
TGCAGCGTTGCCAGGGATAGCAATCAGCCCCAGCATTTT